Each of the 12 T cell receptor beta chains below was sequenced from the same sample in a study of T cell responses to AZD1222 COVID-19 vaccine. The repertoire was sequenced with immunoSEQ multiplex PCR; TCRdb's copy has only in-frame clones and lacks some. The sample shows approximately 200,000 clones, 80% to 90% of them seen only once. The sequenced sample was peripheral blood, obtained on day 0 of MenACWY control vaccination. The receptors stem from an adult in good health.

This clone came up a few times. The chain has TRBV3-1 (or the pseudogene TRBV3-2) and TRBJ1-5; perhaps TRBD1 as D (5 bases). CDR3 size: 14 residues. V lost 3 bases to trimming and J lost 4 bases, with 10 bases between them. The germline V gene encodes CDR1 LGHDT and CDR2 YNNKEL (reference sequence). The CDR3 nucleotides read TGTGCCAGCAGCCACCGGGGCCTTAATCAGCCCCAGCATTTT. This translates into CASSHRGLNQPQHF.

The rearrangement joins TRBV27 to TRBJ1-2; maybe TRBD1 (6 bases). Germline loops: CDR1 MNHEY, CDR2 SMNVEV (reference sequence). The CDR3 contains 14 residues. The ends were cut back, 3 bases at V and 8 bases at J, with 16 bases in the middle. The CDR3 bases are TGTGCCAGCAGTTTCGGAACAGGGAGGGGAGGCTACACCTTC. Translation: CASSFGTGRGGYTF.

The chain has TRBV5-4 and TRBJ1-1, with D unclear. The CDR3 has 15 amino acids. CDR1 SGHNT and CDR2 YYREEE come from the germline V gene (reference sequence). V was shortened by 2 bases and J by 0 bases, with 11 bases between the two germline ends. The CDR3 is CASSFVGSLNTEAFF. As DNA, the CDR3 is TGTGCCAGCAGCTTCGTGGGCAGCCTGAACACTGAAGCTTTCTTT.

V is TRBV6-5 and J is TRBJ1-2; 12 positions match TRBD1. This CDR3 contains 14 residues. J was trimmed by 4 bases and V by 7 bases; bases with no gene match: 4. The germline V gene has CDR1 MNHEY and CDR2 SVGAGI. DNA for the CDR3: TGTGCCAGCATGGGGACAGGGGGCATCTATGGCTACACCTTC. This codes for CASMGTGGIYGYTF.

V is TRBV27 and J is TRBJ1-2, with 10 bases matching TRBD1. Germline V gives CDR1 MNHEY, CDR2 SMNVEV (reference sequence). The CDR3 is 15 amino acids. The V segment lost 6 bases and the J segment 3 bases; nucleotides outside the gene matches: 7. This CDR3 is CASRTTTGGYYGYTF. CDR3 sequence (DNA): TGTGCCAGCAGGACTACGACAGGGGGCTACTATGGCTACACCTTC.

This chain links TRBV19 with TRBJ1-5, with a weak D call TRBD1 (6 bases). The CDR3 totals 16 residues. V dropped 7 bases and J dropped 3 bases, with 19 bases sitting between them. Per the germline V gene, CDR1 is LNHDA and CDR2 is SQIVND (reference sequence). CDR3 amino acids: CASTQGGPGDNQPQHF. The CDR3 nucleotides are TGTGCCAGTACCCAGGGAGGGCCAGGGGACAATCAGCCCCAGCATTTT.

The chain uses TRBV9 and TRBJ2-7; 7 bases agree with TRBD1. With V trimmed by 0 bases and J by 1 base, 4 bases remained unmatched. Germline loops: CDR1 SGDLS, CDR2 YYNGEE. The CDR3 loop spans 15 amino acids. The CDR3 coding sequence is TGTGCCAGCAGCGTAGGTCAGGGGGTATCCTACGAGCAGTACTTC. This sequence encodes CASSVGQGVSYEQYF.

The chain links TRBV24-1 to TRBJ2-3; D not certain. The CDR3 is 12 amino acids. The V end lost 1 base, the J end lost 6 bases, and 4 bases lay between the germline ends. Germline CDR1 KGHDR, CDR2 SFDVKD. CDR3 bases: TGTGCCACCAGTGATTTTTCTGATACGCAGTATTTT. This translates into CATSDFSDTQYF.

The chain links TRBV11-3 to TRBJ1-6; a possible D gene is TRBD1 (6 bases). V was clipped by 0 bases and J by 7 bases, with 7 bases between them. The CDR3 has 14 amino acids. Germline CDR1 reads SGHNT; CDR2 reads YENEEA. CDR3 sequence: CASSLDGTNSPLHF. CDR3 nucleotide sequence: TGTGCCAGCAGCTTAGATGGGACAAATTCACCCCTCCACTTT.

This chain joins TRBV6-4 and TRBJ1-5; weak D call: TRBD1 (6 bases). This CDR3 has 17 residues. Germline-derived CDR1 and CDR2 are MRHNA and SNTAGT. The V end lost 0 bases, the J end lost 4 bases, and 16 bases lay between the germline ends. The CDR3 bases are TGTGCCAGCAGTGACTCCCGGACAGTCATGAGGAATCAGCCCCAGCATTTT. Translating gives CASSDSRTVMRNQPQHF.

The chain couples TRBV7-3 to TRBJ2-7, with D perhaps matching TRBD2 (6 bases). From germline, CDR1 is SGHTA and CDR2 FQGTGA. V was pared by 2 bases and J by 2 bases, with 10 bases between. The CDR3 contains 14 residues. CDR3 sequence reads: CASSLSEGTYEQYF. In nucleotides, the CDR3 is TGTGCCAGCAGCTTATCGGAGGGGACCTACGAGCAGTACTTC.

CDR3 sequence: CASSLGLEIGYNEQFF. The CDR3 DNA sequence: TGTGCCAGCAGTTTAGGCCTAGAAATTGGCTACAATGAGCAGTTCTTC. The rearrangement joins TRBV28 to TRBJ2-1; D is unclear. The CDR3 consists of 16 residues. CDR1 and CDR2 from the germline V gene are MDHEN and SYDVKM. Trimming shortened V by 2 bases and J by 3 bases, and 14 bases separated the two germline ends.